This T cell receptor beta chain emerged from a study of blood T cell repertoires in COVID-19. Study at large: Spain, Italy and the United States supplied samples that represented acute and convalescent COVID-19. Nucleic acid was either cDNA or gDNA, and it came from T cells, B-cell-depleted T cells, or PBMCs.

Under the authors' procedure: Amplification of reference gene primers was used by the study to estimate nucleated cell counts. Data came from immunoSEQ multiplex PCR; TCRdb stores just in-frame clones and leaves some out. The V and J calls and clone size were taken over from that table, and D and trimming were inferred from the DNA. This table has tens of thousands of clones, roughly 88% appearing once. This clone has more than one count but fewer than ten. After removal of 2 bases from V and 5 bases from J, the junction contained 8 bases not matched to a gene. The CDR3 runs to 15 residues. The germline V gene encodes CDR1 GTSNPN and CDR2 SVGIG (reference sequence).

The clonotype was recovered from a human donor in a cohort sampled during active COVID-19. Sequenced input: peripheral blood. The rearrangement links TRBV30 to TRBJ2-7; TRBD2 matches 11 bases. DNA of the CDR3: TGTGCCTGGAGTCGGACTAGCGGGTCCGCCGACGAGCAGTACTTC. Its protein product is CAWSRTSGSADEQYF. Together with reference TRBV30 and TRBJ2-7, the CDR3 gives the full variable domain: SQTIHQWPATLVQPVGSPLSLECTVEGTSNPNLYWYRQAAGRGLQLLFYSVGIGQISSEVPQNLSASRPQDRQFILSSKKLLLSDSGFYLCAWSRTSGSADEQYFGPGTRLTVT.